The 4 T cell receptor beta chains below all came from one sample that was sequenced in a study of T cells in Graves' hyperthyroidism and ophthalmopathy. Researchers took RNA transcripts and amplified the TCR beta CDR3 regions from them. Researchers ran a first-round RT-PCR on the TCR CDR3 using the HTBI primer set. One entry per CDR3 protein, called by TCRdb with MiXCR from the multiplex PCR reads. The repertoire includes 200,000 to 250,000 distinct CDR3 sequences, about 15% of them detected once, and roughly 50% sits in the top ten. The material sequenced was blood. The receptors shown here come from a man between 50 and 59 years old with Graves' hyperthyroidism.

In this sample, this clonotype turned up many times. CDR3 amino acids: CATSDSGYNEQFF. Written as DNA, the CDR3 is TGTGCCACCAGTGATTCGGGCTACAATGAGCAGTTCTTC. This chain joins TRBV24-1 and TRBJ2-1; no reliable D call. V was cut by 2 bases and J by 3 bases, with 4 bases left in between. The CDR3 is 13 amino acids. Per germline, CDR1 KGHDR and CDR2 SFDVKD.

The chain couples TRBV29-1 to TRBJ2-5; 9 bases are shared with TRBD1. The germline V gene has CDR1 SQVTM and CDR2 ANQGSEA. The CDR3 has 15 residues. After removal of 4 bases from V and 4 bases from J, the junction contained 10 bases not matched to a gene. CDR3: CSVGTSDRGVETQYF. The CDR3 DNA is TGCAGCGTTGGTACTTCGGACAGGGGTGTAGAGACCCAGTACTTC.

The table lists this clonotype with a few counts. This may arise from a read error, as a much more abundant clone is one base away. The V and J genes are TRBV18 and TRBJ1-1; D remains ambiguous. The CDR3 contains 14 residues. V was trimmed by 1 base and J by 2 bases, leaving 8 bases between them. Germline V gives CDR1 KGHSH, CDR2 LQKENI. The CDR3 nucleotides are TGTGCCAGCTCACCACTTGCGTTTAACACTGAAGCTTTCTTT. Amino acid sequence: CASSPLAFNTEAFF.

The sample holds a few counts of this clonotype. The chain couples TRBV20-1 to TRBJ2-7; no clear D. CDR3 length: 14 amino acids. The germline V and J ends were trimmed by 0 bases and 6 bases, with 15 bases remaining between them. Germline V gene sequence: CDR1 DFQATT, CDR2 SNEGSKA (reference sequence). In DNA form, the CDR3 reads TGCAGTGCTAGAGATTCCCGCTCAGCCAGCGAGCAGTACTTC. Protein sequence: CSARDSRSASEQYF.